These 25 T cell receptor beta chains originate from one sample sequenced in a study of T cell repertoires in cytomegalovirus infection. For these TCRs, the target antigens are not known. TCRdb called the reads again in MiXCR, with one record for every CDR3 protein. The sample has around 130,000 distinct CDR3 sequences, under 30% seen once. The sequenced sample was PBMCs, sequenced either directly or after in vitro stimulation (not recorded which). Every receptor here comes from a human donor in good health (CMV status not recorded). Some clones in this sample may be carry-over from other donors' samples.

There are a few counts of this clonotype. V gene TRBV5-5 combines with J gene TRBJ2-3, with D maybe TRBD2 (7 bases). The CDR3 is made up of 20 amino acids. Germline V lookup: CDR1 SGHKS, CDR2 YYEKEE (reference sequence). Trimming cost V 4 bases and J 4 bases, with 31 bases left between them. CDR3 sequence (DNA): TGTGCCAGCAGCACATCGACCCAAGCAATGGGGGGGCTTGCGGCAGATACGCAGTATTTT. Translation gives CASSTSTQAMGGLAADTQYF.

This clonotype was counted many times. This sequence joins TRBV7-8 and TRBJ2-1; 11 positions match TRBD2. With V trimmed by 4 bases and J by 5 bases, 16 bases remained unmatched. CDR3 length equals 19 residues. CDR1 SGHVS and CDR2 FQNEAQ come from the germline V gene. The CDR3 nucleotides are TGTGCCAGCAGCTCGACCGTTGTTAGCGGGAGGGCGCGGGACAATGAGCAGTTCTTC. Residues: CASSSTVVSGRARDNEQFF.

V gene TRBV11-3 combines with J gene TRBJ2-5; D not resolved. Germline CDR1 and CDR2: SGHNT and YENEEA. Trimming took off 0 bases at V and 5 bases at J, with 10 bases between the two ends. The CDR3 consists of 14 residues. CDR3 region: CASSLDPRRETQYF. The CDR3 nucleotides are TGTGCCAGCAGCTTAGATCCCCGGCGGGAGACCCAGTACTTC.

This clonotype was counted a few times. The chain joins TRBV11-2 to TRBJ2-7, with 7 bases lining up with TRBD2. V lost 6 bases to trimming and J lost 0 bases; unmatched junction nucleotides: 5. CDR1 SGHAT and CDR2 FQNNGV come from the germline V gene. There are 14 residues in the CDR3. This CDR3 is CASRLAFDSYEQYF. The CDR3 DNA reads TGTGCCAGCAGACTAGCGTTCGACTCCTACGAGCAGTACTTC.

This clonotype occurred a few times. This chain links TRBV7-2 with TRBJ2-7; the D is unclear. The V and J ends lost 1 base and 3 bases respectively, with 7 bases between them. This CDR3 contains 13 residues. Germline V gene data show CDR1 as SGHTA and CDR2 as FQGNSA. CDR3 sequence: CASSLEYYYEQYF. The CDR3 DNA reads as TGTGCCAGCAGCTTAGAATACTACTACGAGCAGTACTTC.

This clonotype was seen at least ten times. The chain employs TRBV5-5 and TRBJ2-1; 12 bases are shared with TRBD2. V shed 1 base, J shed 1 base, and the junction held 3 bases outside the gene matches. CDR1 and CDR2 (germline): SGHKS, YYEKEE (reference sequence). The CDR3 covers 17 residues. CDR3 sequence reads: CASSLQLAGGSYNEQFF. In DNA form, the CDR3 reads TGTGCCAGCAGCTTGCAACTAGCGGGGGGTTCCTACAATGAGCAGTTCTTC.

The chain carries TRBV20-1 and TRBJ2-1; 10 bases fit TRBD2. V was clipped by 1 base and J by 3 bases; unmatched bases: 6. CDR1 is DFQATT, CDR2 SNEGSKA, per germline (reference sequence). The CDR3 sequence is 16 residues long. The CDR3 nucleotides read TGCAGTGCTAGAGCCCGGACTAGCGGAGGCTACAATGAGCAGTTCTTC. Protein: CSARARTSGGYNEQFF.

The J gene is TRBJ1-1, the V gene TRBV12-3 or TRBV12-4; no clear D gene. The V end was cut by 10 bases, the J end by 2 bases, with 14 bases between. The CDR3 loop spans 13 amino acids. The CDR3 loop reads CATRGRGNTEAFF. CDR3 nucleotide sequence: TGTGCCACCAGAGGTCGGGGAAACACTGAAGCTTTCTTT.

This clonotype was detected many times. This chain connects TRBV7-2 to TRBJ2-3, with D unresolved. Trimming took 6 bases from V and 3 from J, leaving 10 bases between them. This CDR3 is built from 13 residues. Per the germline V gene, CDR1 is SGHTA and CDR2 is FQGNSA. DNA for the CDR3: TGTGCCAGCAGTTCTCCGGGTACAGATACGCAGTATTTT. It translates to CASSSPGTDTQYF.

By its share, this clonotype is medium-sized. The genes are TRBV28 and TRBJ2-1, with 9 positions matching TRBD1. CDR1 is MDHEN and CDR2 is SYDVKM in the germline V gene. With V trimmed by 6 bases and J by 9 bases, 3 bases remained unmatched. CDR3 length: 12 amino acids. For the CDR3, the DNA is TGTGCCAGCAGGCTGACAGGGGGTGAGCAGTTCTTC. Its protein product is CASRLTGGEQFF.

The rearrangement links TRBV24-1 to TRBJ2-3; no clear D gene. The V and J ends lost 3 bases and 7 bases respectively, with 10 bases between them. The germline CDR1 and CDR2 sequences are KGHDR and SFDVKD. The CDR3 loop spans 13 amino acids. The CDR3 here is CATSDPPTYTQYF. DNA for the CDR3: TGTGCCACCAGTGATCCCCCTACGTATACGCAGTATTTT.

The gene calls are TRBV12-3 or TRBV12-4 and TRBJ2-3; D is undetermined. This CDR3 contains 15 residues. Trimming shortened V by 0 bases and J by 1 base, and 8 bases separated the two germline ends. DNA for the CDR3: TGTGCCAGCAGTTTAGCTAGCCGGGGCACAGATACGCAGTATTTT. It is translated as CASSLASRGTDTQYF.

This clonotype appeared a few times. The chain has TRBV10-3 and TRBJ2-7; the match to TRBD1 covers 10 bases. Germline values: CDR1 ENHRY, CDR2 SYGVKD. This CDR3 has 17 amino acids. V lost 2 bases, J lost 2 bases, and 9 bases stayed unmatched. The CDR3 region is CAISEGFVGQGAYEQYF. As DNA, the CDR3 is TGTGCCATCAGTGAGGGGTTTGTCGGACAGGGGGCCTACGAGCAGTACTTC.

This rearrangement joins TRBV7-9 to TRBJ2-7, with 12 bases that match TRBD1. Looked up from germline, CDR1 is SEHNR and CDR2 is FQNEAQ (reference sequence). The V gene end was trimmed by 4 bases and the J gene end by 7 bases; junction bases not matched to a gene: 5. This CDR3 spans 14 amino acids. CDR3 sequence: CASSWGQGALEQYV. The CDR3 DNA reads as TGTGCCAGCAGCTGGGGACAGGGGGCCTTGGAGCAGTACGTC.

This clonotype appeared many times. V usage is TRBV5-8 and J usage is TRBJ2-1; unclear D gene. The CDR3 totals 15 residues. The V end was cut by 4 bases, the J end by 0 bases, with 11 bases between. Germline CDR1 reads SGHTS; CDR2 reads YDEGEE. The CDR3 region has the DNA TGTGCCAGCAGCCCCTGGCGGAGCTCCTACAATGAGCAGTTCTTC. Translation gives CASSPWRSSYNEQFF.

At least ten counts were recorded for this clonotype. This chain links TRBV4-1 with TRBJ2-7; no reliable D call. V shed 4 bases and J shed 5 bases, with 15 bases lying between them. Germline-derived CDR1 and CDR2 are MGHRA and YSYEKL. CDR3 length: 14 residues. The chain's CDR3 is CASSRIPRGHEQYF. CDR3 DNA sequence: TGCGCCAGCAGCCGAATACCACGAGGCCACGAGCAGTACTTC.

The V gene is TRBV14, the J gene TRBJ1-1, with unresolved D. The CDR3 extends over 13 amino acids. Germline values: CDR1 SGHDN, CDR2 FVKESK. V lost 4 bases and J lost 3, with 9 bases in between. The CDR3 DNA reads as TGTGCCAGCAGCCCCCTGGGGTACACTGAAGCTTTCTTT. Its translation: CASSPLGYTEAFF.

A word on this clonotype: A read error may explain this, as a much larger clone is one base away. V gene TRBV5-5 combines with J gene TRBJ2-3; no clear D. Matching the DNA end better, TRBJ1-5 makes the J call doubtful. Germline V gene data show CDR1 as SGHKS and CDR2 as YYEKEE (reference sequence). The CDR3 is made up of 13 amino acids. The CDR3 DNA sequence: TGTGCCAGCAGCCAGCTGGGAGGAGATACGCAGCATTTT. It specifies CASSQLGGDTQHF.

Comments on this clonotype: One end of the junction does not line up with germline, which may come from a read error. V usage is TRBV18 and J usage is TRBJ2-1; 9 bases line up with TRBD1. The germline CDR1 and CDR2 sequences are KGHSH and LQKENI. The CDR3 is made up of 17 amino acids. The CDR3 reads CASSAPGRDREKNEQFF. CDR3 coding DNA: TGTGCCAGCTCAGCACCTGGGAGGGACAGGGAGAAAAATGAGCAGTTCTTC.

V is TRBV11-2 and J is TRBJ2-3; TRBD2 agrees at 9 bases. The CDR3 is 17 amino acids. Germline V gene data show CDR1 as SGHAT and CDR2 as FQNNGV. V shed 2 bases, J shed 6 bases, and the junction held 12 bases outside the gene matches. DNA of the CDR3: TGTGCCAGCAGCTTAACAGCGACTAGCGGAACTCTGGATACGCAGTATTTT. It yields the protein CASSLTATSGTLDTQYF.

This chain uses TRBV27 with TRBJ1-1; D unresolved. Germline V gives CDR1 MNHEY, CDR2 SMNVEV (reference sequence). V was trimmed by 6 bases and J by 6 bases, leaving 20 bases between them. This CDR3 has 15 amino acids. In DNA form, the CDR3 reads TGTGCCAGCAGGGGTGTACAAGACTTGATTTCTGAAGCTTTCTTT. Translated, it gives CASRGVQDLISEAFF.

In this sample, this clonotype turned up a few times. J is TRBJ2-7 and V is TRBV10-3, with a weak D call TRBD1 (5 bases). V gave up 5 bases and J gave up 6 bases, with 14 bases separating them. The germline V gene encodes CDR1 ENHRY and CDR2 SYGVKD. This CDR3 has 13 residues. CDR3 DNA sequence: TGTGCCATCAGTTCCAGGGAACAGGTCGAGCAGTACTTC. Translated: CAISSREQVEQYF.

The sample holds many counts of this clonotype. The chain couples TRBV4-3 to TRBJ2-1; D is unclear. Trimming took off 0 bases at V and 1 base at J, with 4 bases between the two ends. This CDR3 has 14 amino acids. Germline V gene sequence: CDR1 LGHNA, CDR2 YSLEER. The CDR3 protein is CASSQEWSYNEQFF. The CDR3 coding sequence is TGCGCCAGCAGCCAAGAGTGGTCCTACAATGAGCAGTTCTTC.

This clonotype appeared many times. As DNA, the CDR3 is TGTGCCAGCAGCTCTGGGACTAGCGGCCATGAGCAGTTCTTC. It yields the protein CASSSGTSGHEQFF. The chain recombines TRBV7-2 with TRBJ2-1, with TRBD2 matching over 11 bases. The CDR3 is 14 amino acids. V was clipped by 4 bases and J by 8 bases; unmatched bases: 4. The germline gives CDR1 SGHTA, CDR2 FQGNSA.

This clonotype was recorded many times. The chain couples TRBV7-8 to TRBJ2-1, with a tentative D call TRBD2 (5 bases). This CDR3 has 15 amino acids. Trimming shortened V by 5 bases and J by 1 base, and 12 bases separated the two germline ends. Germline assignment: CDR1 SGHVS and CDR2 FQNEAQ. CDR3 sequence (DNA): TGTGCCAGCAGCCCCCCCGGGGTATCCTACAATGAGCAGTTCTTC. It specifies CASSPPGVSYNEQFF.